These 3 T cell receptor beta chains were all obtained from the same sample, sequenced in a study of T cell responses to AZD1222 COVID-19 vaccine. Clones were read by immunoSEQ multiplex PCR, and TCRdb kept only the in-frame ones, dropping some. The profile shows 90,000 to 120,000 clones, around nine tenths of them singletons. This material consisted of peripheral blood, taken 28 days after the second dose of the MenACWY control vaccine. These receptor sequences come from an adult who received the MenACWY meningococcal vaccine as a control.

The chain couples TRBV7-8 to TRBJ1-2, with D unclear. This CDR3 has 13 residues. Germline-derived CDR1 and CDR2 are SGHVS and FQNEAQ. Trimming shortened V by 1 base and J by 4 bases, and 7 bases separated the two germline ends. The CDR3 loop reads CASSLVGTYGYTF. CDR3 coding DNA: TGTGCCAGCAGCTTAGTGGGTACCTATGGCTACACCTTC.

This clone showed up just once. The chain recombines TRBV18 with TRBJ2-2, with TRBD1 matching 9 bases. This CDR3 is built from 15 residues. CDR1 KGHSH and CDR2 LQKENI come from the germline V gene. V lost 6 bases, J lost 4 bases, and 6 bases stayed unmatched. CDR3 nucleotides: TGTGCCAGCTCCCCTTCGACAGGGGGCACCGGGGAGCTGTTTTTT. Translation: CASSPSTGGTGELFF.

The rearrangement links TRBV18 to TRBJ2-2; D might be TRBD1 (6 bases). Germline lookup yields CDR1 KGHSH and CDR2 LQKENI. The CDR3 sequence is 17 residues long. Trimming left V 1 base short and J 4 bases short, with 16 bases between. The CDR3 DNA follows: TGTGCCAGCTCACCACTCAGGCAGGGGTTAGCCACCGGGGAGCTGTTTTTT. Translating it yields CASSPLRQGLATGELFF.